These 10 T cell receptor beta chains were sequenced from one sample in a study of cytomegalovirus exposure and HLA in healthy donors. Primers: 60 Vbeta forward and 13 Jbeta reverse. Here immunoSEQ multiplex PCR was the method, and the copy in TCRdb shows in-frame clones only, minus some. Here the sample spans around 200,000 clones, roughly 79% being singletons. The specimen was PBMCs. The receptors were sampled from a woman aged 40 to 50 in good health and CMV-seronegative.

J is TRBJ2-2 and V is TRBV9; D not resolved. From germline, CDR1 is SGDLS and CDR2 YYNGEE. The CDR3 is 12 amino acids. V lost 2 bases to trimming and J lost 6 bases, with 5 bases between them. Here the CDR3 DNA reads TGTGCCAGCAGCGTCCTAGCCGGGGAGCTGTTTTTT. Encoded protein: CASSVLAGELFF.

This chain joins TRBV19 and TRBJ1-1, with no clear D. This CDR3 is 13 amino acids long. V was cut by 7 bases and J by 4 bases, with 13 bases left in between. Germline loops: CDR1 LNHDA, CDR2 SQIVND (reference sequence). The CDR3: CASTSLSSTEAFF. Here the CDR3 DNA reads TGTGCCAGTACCTCCCTAAGCTCCACTGAAGCTTTCTTT.

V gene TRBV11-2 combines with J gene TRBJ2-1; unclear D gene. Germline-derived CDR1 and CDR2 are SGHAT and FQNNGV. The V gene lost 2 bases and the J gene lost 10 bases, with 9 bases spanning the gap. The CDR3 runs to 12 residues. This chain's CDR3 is CASSLISSEQFF. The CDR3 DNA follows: TGTGCCAGCAGCTTAATTAGCTCCGAGCAGTTCTTC.

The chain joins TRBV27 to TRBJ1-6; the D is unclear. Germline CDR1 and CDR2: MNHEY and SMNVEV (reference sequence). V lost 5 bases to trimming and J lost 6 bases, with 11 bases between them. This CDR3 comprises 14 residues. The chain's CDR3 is CASSPEVPNSPLHF. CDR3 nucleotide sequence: TGTGCCAGCAGTCCAGAAGTTCCTAATTCACCCCTCCACTTT.

CDR3 residues: CASTRQGFTNEKLFF. CDR3 nucleotide sequence: TGTGCCAGTACACGGCAGGGGTTTACTAATGAAAAACTGTTTTTT. The chain has TRBV19 and TRBJ1-4; D perhaps matches TRBD1 (6 bases). The CDR3 spans 15 residues. Trimming shortened V by 7 bases and J by 2 bases, and 14 bases separated the two germline ends. Germline lookup yields CDR1 LNHDA and CDR2 SQIVND (reference sequence).

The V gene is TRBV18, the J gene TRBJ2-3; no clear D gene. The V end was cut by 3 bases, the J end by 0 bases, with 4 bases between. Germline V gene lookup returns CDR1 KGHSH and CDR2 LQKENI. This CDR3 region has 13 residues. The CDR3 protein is CASSPASTDTQYF. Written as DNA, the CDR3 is TGTGCCAGCTCACCGGCTAGCACAGATACGCAGTATTTT.

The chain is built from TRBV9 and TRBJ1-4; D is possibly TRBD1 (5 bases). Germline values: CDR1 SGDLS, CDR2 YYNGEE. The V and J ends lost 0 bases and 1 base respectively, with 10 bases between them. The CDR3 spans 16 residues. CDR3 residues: CASSVAGGLTNEKLFF. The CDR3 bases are TGTGCCAGCAGCGTAGCGGGGGGGTTAACTAATGAAAAACTGTTTTTT.

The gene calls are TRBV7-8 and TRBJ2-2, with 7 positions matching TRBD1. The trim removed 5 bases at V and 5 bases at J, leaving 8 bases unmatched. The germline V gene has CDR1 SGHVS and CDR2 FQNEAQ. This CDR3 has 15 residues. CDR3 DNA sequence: TGTGCCAGCAGCCAAATGTGGGGACAGACCGGGGAGCTGTTTTTT. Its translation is CASSQMWGQTGELFF.

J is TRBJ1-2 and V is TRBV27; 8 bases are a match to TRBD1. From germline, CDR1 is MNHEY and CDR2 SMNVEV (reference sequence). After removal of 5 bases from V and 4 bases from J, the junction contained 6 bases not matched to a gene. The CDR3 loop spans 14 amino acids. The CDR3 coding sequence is TGTGCCAGCAGTGGACAGGGAGGGTTCTATGGCTACACCTTC. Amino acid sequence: CASSGQGGFYGYTF.

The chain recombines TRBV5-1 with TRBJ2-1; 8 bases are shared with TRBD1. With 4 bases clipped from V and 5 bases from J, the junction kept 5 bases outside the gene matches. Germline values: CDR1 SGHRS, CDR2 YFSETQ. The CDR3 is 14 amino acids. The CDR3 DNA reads TGCGCCAGCAGCAGGACAGGGAAAGACAATGAGCAGTTCTTC. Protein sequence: CASSRTGKDNEQFF.